A selection of T cell receptor beta chains follows, all from one sample in a study of CD8 T cells in Susac syndrome. TCRdb independently ran MiXCR on the immunoSEQ multiplex PCR reads; one entry per CDR3 protein. This sample has about 120,000 distinct CDR3 sequences; roughly 94% occur once, and the top ten carry roughly 0.095%. Sequencing was performed on CD4+ T cells from PBMCs. The receptors derive from a human donor in good health. Both conserved end residues are part of each CDR3. The order of the fields is clone size, D gene, J gene, V gene, CDR3 DNA, CDR3 protein. The D gene is left open where the match is weak. The size of a clone is reported for some rows only, either as once, few or many, or as a class for expanded clones.

>.|TRBD1|TRBJ1-2|TRBV7-6
TGTGCCAGCAGCTTAGATCAGGGGGGCGGCTATGGCTACACCTTC
CASSLDQGGGYGYTF
>.|TRBD1|TRBJ2-7|TRBV11-3
TGTGCCAGCAGCTTAGGGACAGGGACCGCCTACGAGCAGTACTTC
CASSLGTGTAYEQYF
>.|.|TRBJ1-1|TRBV12-3/TRBV12-4
TGTGCCAGCAGTTTAGGAGGGGTGATGAACACTGAAGCTTTCTTT
CASSLGGVMNTEAFF
>.|TRBD2|TRBJ2-2|TRBV7-2
TGTGCCAGCAGCTTAGGACTAGCGGGAGTTATCGGGGAGCTGTTTTTT
CASSLGLAGVIGELFF
>few|.|TRBJ2-3|TRBV7-3
TGTGCCAGCAGCTTACTGCAGGGAGGCACAGATACGCAGTATTTT
CASSLLQGGTDTQYF
>.|TRBD2|TRBJ2-7|TRBV29-1
TGCAGCGTTGAAGGAGACAGGACTAGCGGGTCTGGGGAGCAGTACTTC
CSVEGDRTSGSGEQYF
>.|.|TRBJ1-1|TRBV19
TGTGCCAGTAGTCCGACCACAGGATCCATGAACACTGAAGCTTTCTTT
CASSPTTGSMNTEAFF
>once|TRBD1|TRBJ1-1|TRBV20-1
TGCAGTGCCCCGGGACAGGGGGCTGTGAACACTGAAGCTTTCTTT
CSAPGQGAVNTEAFF
>.|TRBD1|TRBJ1-6|TRBV29-1
TGCAGCGCTACTACCGGACAGGGTCATTCACCCCTCCACTTT
CSATTGQGHSPLHF
>.|TRBD1|TRBJ1-5|TRBV19
TGTGCCAGTACCCCCCTGGACAGGGAGAATCAGCCCCAGCATTTT
CASTPLDRENQPQHF
>once|.|TRBJ2-7|TRBV25-1
TGTGCCAGCAGTGAACCAAGGACGGGAGACTACGAGCAGTACTTC
CASSEPRTGDYEQYF
>.|.|TRBJ2-6|TRBV29-1
TGCAGCGTTCGGGAGATTGGGGCCAACGTCCTGACTTTC
CSVREIGANVLTF
>.|TRBD1|TRBJ1-1|TRBV20-1
TGCAGTGCTAACCAACAGGGGGGGAACACTGAAGCTTTCTTT
CSANQQGGNTEAFF
>.|.|TRBJ2-3|TRBV9
TGTGCCAGCAGCGTAGCCAGCCTCACAGATACGCAGTATTTT
CASSVASLTDTQYF
>.|.|TRBJ2-3|TRBV7-9
TGTGCCAGCAGCTTAACCCTGTTGTCCCGGGACGGCACAGATACGCAGTATTTT
CASSLTLLSRDGTDTQYF
>.|.|TRBJ1-2|TRBV7-3
TGTGCCAGCAGCTTAACGGCCACAGGCTATGGCTACACCTTC
CASSLTATGYGYTF
>.|TRBD2|TRBJ2-1|TRBV29-1
TGCAGCGCTATTGGCGGGAGCTCCTACAATGAGCAGTTCTTC
CSAIGGSSYNEQFF
>.|.|TRBJ2-4|TRBV5-1
TGCGCCAGCAGCCAGGACATCCATTTAGCCAAAAACATTCAGTACTTC
CASSQDIHLAKNIQYF
>.|.|TRBJ2-5|TRBV12-3/TRBV12-4
TGTGCCACTTCACTTGATTTGGGGGCGCTCGGAGAGACCCAGTACTTC
CATSLDLGALGETQYF
>.|TRBD2|TRBJ2-7|TRBV4-1
TGCGCCAGCAGCCCTTCCCGGACTAGCGGAACCTACGAGCAGTACTTC
CASSPSRTSGTYEQYF
>.|TRBD2|TRBJ2-7|TRBV2
TGTGCCAGCAGGAGGACTAGCGGCGCCTACGAGCAGTACTTC
CASRRTSGAYEQYF